The 3 T cell receptor beta chains given below trace back to one sample, sequenced in a study of shared clonotypes between healthy human individuals. Sequencing used immunoSEQ multiplex PCR; TCRdb keeps in-frame clones, though not all of them. The sample records about 2.1 million clones, approximately 94% being singletons. Naive CD8 populations comprised CD45RO-negative cells positively selected for CCR7, excluding terminally differentiated effector memory CD45RA+ cells. The specimen was naive CD8+ T cells from PBMCs. The receptors derive from a man aged 18 to 29 in good health. Some clones in this sample may be carry-over from other donors' samples.

This sequence joins TRBV10-3 and TRBJ2-5; D assignment may be TRBD1 or TRBD2 (5 bases each). Judging by the DNA end, TRBJ2-7 fits better; the J call may be wrong. The CDR3 spans 16 residues. Germline V gene sequence: CDR1 ENHRY, CDR2 SYGVKD. The CDR3 coding sequence is TGTGCCATCAGAATGACCCGCTGGGACGGGACCTACGAGCAGTACTTC. Translating it yields CAIRMTRWDGTYEQYF.

V and J are TRBV10-3 and TRBJ2-7; 11 nucleotides agree with TRBD2. The CDR3 has 15 amino acids. Germline V gene lookup returns CDR1 ENHRY and CDR2 SYGVKD. Germline trimming cut 7 bases from V and 2 bases from J; bases unmatched to any gene: 7. CDR3 in DNA: TGTGCCATCAATCCGGGACTAGCGGTTGCCTACGAGCAGTACTTC. This gives the protein CAINPGLAVAYEQYF.

The rearrangement joins TRBV4-3 to TRBJ2-3; TRBD2 agrees at 7 bases. The CDR3 has 17 residues. Germline-derived CDR1 and CDR2 are LGHNA and YSLEER. V trimming: 0 bases; J trimming: 1 base; junction bases outside the gene matches: 7. The CDR3, as DNA: TGCGCCAGCAGCCAAGACGGGGGGTGGCCGCGCACAGATACGCAGTATTTT. Translation gives CASSQDGGWPRTDTQYF.